This is a list of T cell receptor beta chains from one sample in a study of Ad26.COV2.S vaccination and SARS-CoV-2 variants. TCRdb's copy holds only in-frame clones and misses some; the assay was immunoSEQ multiplex PCR. Found here are 350,000 to 450,000 clones, 89% of them singletons; the top ten hold 1.9%. The sample here was peripheral blood, taken in a trial of Ad26.COV2.S vaccine versus placebo. The source is a person between 18 and 65 years old who received the Ad26.COV2.S COVID-19 vaccine or a placebo. The CDR3 runs from the conserved cysteine through the conserved F or W. Each record gives: J gene, D gene, V gene, clone size, CDR3 DNA, CDR3 protein. A D gene is named only where the DNA matches it firmly. Only some rows state a clone size, as once, few, many or a class for expanded clones.

>TRBJ2-2|NA|TRBV30|once
TGTGCCTGGAGTGTGGCCGGGGAGCTGTTTTTT
CAWSVAGELFF
>TRBJ1-2|NA|TRBV7-3|NA
TGTGCCAGCAGCCCCACGCAGGGTGAAGGCTACACCTTC
CASSPTQGEGYTF
>TRBJ2-5|TRBD1|TRBV2|NA
TGTGCCAGCAGTAGGGACAGGGTAGAGACCCAGTACTTC
CASSRDRVETQYF
>TRBJ2-6|TRBD2|TRBV11-2|NA
TGTGCCAGCGGCCGGAGAGCGGGGGGAGACTCTGGGGCCAACGTCCTGACTTTC
CASGRRAGGDSGANVLTF
>TRBJ2-3|NA|TRBV9|once
TGTGCCAGCAGCTCCCCCGGGCGCGGGACAGATACGCAGTATTTT
CASSSPGRGTDTQYF
>TRBJ1-5|NA|TRBV4-1|NA
TGCGCCAGCAGCCAAGGGGGGCAGGGGAGGAAAGATCAGCCCCAGCATTTT
CASSQGGQGRKDQPQHF
>TRBJ2-3|NA|TRBV7-9|NA
TGTGCCAGCAGCCCGAAGGGGCCTGATACGCAGTATTTT
CASSPKGPDTQYF
>TRBJ2-2|TRBD2|TRBV10-2|NA
TGCGCCAGCATCCAAACTAGCGGGAGATTGGCCGGGGAGCTGTTTTTT
CASIQTSGRLAGELFF
>TRBJ1-2|TRBD1|TRBV5-4|NA
TGTGCCAGCAGTAACCGGGACAGGGGGGGGAACTATGGCTACACCTTC
CASSNRDRGGNYGYTF
>TRBJ2-7|TRBD1|TRBV6-5|NA
TGTGCCAGCAGTACCACGACAGGGCTCTTTGAGCAGTACTTC
CASSTTTGLFEQYF
>TRBJ2-2|NA|TRBV3-1/TRBV3-2|NA
TGTGCCAGCAGCCAAGTCGGGGGAGGTGTCACCGGGGAGCTGTTTTTT
CASSQVGGGVTGELFF
>TRBJ2-5|TRBD2|TRBV3-1/TRBV3-2|NA
TGTGCCAGCAGCCATCTAGCGGGAGCAGAGACCCAGTACTTC
CASSHLAGAETQYF
>TRBJ1-3|TRBD1|TRBV28|NA
TGTGCCAGCAGTATCGTGACAGGGGTCTCTGGAAACACCATATATTTT
CASSIVTGVSGNTIYF
>TRBJ2-1|TRBD2|TRBV19|once
TGTGCCAGTAGTAAAACTAGCGCCGAGCAGTTCTTC
CASSKTSAEQFF
>TRBJ1-2|NA|TRBV28|NA
TGTGCCAGCAGTTTAAGGCAGGGCGCCTACACCTTC
CASSLRQGAYTF
>TRBJ2-1|NA|TRBV7-9|NA
TGTGCCAGCAGCTCTAGCGAATACTCCTACAATGAGCAGTTCTTC
CASSSSEYSYNEQFF
>TRBJ1-1|TRBD1|TRBV5-4|NA
TGTGCCAGCAGCCTGGGACAGGTGGACACTGAAGCTTTCTTT
CASSLGQVDTEAFF
>TRBJ2-5|TRBD2|TRBV19|NA
TGTGCCAGTAGTACCATAGCGGGGCCGCAAGAGACCCAGTACTTC
CASSTIAGPQETQYF
>TRBJ2-5|NA|TRBV6-2/TRBV6-3|NA
TGTGCCAGCAGTTACGTTCTCGGGGGCTTCGATCAAGAGACCCAGTACTTC
CASSYVLGGFDQETQYF
>TRBJ2-5|TRBD1|TRBV11-2|NA
TGTGCCAGCAGCCAAACAGGGGGCGAAGAGACCCAGTACTTC
CASSQTGGEETQYF
>TRBJ1-2|NA|TRBV6-5|NA
TGTGCCAGCACTGCCTCGCTAACAGGCTATGGCTACACCTTC
CASTASLTGYGYTF
>TRBJ2-1|TRBD2|TRBV2|NA
TGTGCCAGCAGTGCCGTTTCATTAGCGGGAGGTTACTACAATGAGCAGTTCTTC
CASSAVSLAGGYYNEQFF
>TRBJ2-7|TRBD2|TRBV14|NA
TGTGCCAGCAGCCAAGATTGGGGGAGTACCGGGAGGGAGCAGTACTTC
CASSQDWGSTGREQYF
>TRBJ2-5|NA|TRBV7-3|NA
TGTGCCAGCAGCTTGAACAGGGAAGAGACCCAGTACTTC
CASSLNREETQYF
>TRBJ2-7|TRBD2|TRBV19|NA
TGTGCCAGCCAGACTAGCGGAAACTCCTACGAGCAGTACTTC
CASQTSGNSYEQYF
>TRBJ2-1|TRBD2|TRBV27|NA
TGTGCCAGCAGTTTTTTAGCGGGAGGGCCTGGTGAGCAGTTCTTC
CASSFLAGGPGEQFF
>TRBJ1-6|NA|TRBV2|few
TGTGCCACCTTCACGGGTTCGGCGGGATCACCCCTCCACTTT
CATFTGSAGSPLHF
>TRBJ2-5|NA|TRBV2|NA
TGTGCCAGCAGGTCCGGGACTGGCGGTTTAGAGACCCAGTACTTC
CASRSGTGGLETQYF
>TRBJ1-3|NA|TRBV18|NA
TGTGCCAGCTCGACGGGTCACTCTGGAAACACCATATATTTT
CASSTGHSGNTIYF
>TRBJ2-1|NA|TRBV7-9|NA
TGTGCCAGCAGCCTCCGTCTAGCCCTCAATGAGCAGTTCTTC
CASSLRLALNEQFF
>TRBJ2-1|TRBD2|TRBV2|NA
TGTGCCAGCAGCCCGGGACTAGCGGGAGGGCCATCGGTTCAGTTCTTC
CASSPGLAGGPSVQFF
>TRBJ2-1|TRBD1|TRBV5-4|NA
TGTGCCAGCAGCTTAGGAGGGACAGGGACGAATGAGCAGTTCTTC
CASSLGGTGTNEQFF
>TRBJ2-7|TRBD2|TRBV14|NA
TGTGCCAGCTCCCGGACTAGCGGGATCTCCTACGAGCAGTACTTC
CASSRTSGISYEQYF
>TRBJ1-3|NA|TRBV30|NA
TGTGCCTGGAGCTCAGGGCTCTCTGGAAACACCATATATTTT
CAWSSGLSGNTIYF
>TRBJ2-1|NA|TRBV6-5|NA
TGTGCCAGCAGTTGGACAGTTTACAATGAGCAGTTCTTC
CASSWTVYNEQFF
>TRBJ2-7|NA|TRBV18|NA
TGTGCCAGCTCACCTAGCGGGACAGGGTCGGCCGAGCAGTACTTC
CASSPSGTGSAEQYF
>TRBJ2-7|NA|TRBV7-9|NA
TGTGCCAGCAGCTTAGGGCAGGGATCGCGAGAGCAGTACTTC
CASSLGQGSREQYF
>TRBJ2-1|NA|TRBV28|NA
TGTGCCAGCAGGCCTACCGGGTCACGATCTGATGAGCAGTTCTTC
CASRPTGSRSDEQFF
>TRBJ2-1|TRBD2|TRBV28|NA
TGTGCCAGCAGTCTTACCAAGGGACTAGCGGGATACCGTATCTCCTACAATGAGCAGTTCTTC
CASSLTKGLAGYRISYNEQFF
>TRBJ1-6|NA|TRBV6-2/TRBV6-3|NA
TGTGCCAGCAGCACTACGAGGTCACCCCTCCACTTT
CASSTTRSPLHF
>TRBJ2-4|NA|TRBV15|NA
TGTGCCACCAGCAGAGATCGCCCCGGCCGAGTCAAAAACATTCAGTACTTC
CATSRDRPGRVKNIQYF
>TRBJ2-3|TRBD2|TRBV5-4|NA
TGTGCCAGCAGCGGGGGTCCTAGCGGTAACACAGATACGCAGTATTTT
CASSGGPSGNTDTQYF
>TRBJ2-7|TRBD2|TRBV7-9|few
TGTAGCAGTGGTAGCGGGAGGGGGTACGAGCAGTACTTC
CSSGSGRGYEQYF
>TRBJ2-1|TRBD2|TRBV4-1|NA
TGCGCCAGCAGCCCAGGACTAGCGGGCAAAAATGAGCAGTTCTTC
CASSPGLAGKNEQFF
>TRBJ1-2|NA|TRBV7-2|NA
TGTGCCAGCAGTTTGGGGCAGGGTGGCTACACCTTC
CASSLGQGGYTF
>TRBJ2-5|NA|TRBV7-2|NA
TGTGCCAGCAGCGGGGGGGAGACCCAGTACTTC
CASSGGETQYF
>TRBJ1-1|NA|TRBV27|NA
TGTGCCAGCAGGGGGGAGAGTGTCATGAACACTGAAGCTTTCTTT
CASRGESVMNTEAFF
>TRBJ2-7|TRBD2|TRBV30|few
TGTGCCTGGAGTGGACTAGCGGGGCTGTACTACGAGCAGTACTTC
CAWSGLAGLYYEQYF
>TRBJ2-4|NA|TRBV6-2/TRBV6-3|NA
TGTGCCAGCAGTTTGGCCGGGGGTGCTGGGTACTTC
CASSLAGGAGYF
>TRBJ1-1|NA|TRBV7-9|NA
TGTGCCAGCAGCTTAGTAGGCAGCACTGAAGCTTTCTTT
CASSLVGSTEAFF
>TRBJ2-3|TRBD2|TRBV4-1|NA
TGCGCCAGCAGCCAAGATCCCCGCGGGAGAGTAGATACGCAGTATTTT
CASSQDPRGRVDTQYF
>TRBJ2-5|NA|TRBV3-1/TRBV3-2|NA
TGTGCCAGCAACCGGGGAGGAGAGACCCAGTACTTC
CASNRGGETQYF
>TRBJ1-1|NA|TRBV5-6|NA
TGTGCCAGCAGCTTGGTAGGCGGATGGAACACTGAAGCTTTCTTT
CASSLVGGWNTEAFF
>TRBJ2-1|TRBD2|TRBV2|NA
TGTGCCAGCAGGCGGCGGGAGGGTAACAATGAGCAGTTCTTC
CASRRREGNNEQFF
>TRBJ2-1|TRBD2|TRBV4-1|NA
TGCGCCAGCAGCCAGCTAGCGGGAGTTAGTAATGAGCAGTTCTTC
CASSQLAGVSNEQFF
>TRBJ1-5|NA|TRBV19|NA
TGTGCCAGTAGTATAGTCACAGGGAAGAGCAATCAGCCCCAGCATTTT
CASSIVTGKSNQPQHF
>TRBJ2-6|NA|TRBV21-1|NA
TGTGCCAGCAGCACCTCGGACACTGGGGCCAACGTCCTGACTTTC
CASSTSDTGANVLTF